This T cell receptor (beta chain) was sequenced in a study of cytomegalovirus exposure and HLA in healthy donors. Broader study findings: Cytomegalovirus status was reportedly diagnosed by the classifier with high sensitivity and specificity. In a later analysis, TCR beta V- and J-gene trimming showed a link to a missense DCLRE1C variant. Some TCR beta chains (roughly 160 of them) were listed as cytomegalovirus-associated.

With regard to this clone: Its antigen is still unknown.

This CDR3 has 13 amino acids. Trimming shortened V by 3 bases and J by 8 bases, and 13 bases separated the two germline ends. Germline V gene sequence: CDR1 MNHEY, CDR2 SMNVEV (reference sequence). Both 60 Vbeta primers and 13 Jbeta primers went into the PCR. Per the authors' pipeline: A later analysis tallied 80 million or so unique TCR beta chains, 9.5 million to 14 million of them shared. Assay: immunoSEQ multiplex PCR; the TCRdb copy retains only in-frame clones and omits some. V, J and clone size were drawn from that table, and D and trimming were deduced from the DNA. This table has 75,000 to 90,000 clones, roughly 80% appearing once.

The receptor was isolated from a woman aged 40 to 50 in good health and CMV-seropositive. Sequencing was done on a sample of PBMCs. The chain recombines TRBV27 with TRBJ1-2; D is possibly TRBD1 (5 bases). In nucleotides, the CDR3 is TGTGCCAGCAGTTTCTATACAGGCTTCGGCTACACCTTC. Residues: CASSFYTGFGYTF.